This T cell receptor beta chain was captured in a study of identical twins. Germline V gene data show CDR1 as DFQATT and CDR2 as SNEGSKA (reference sequence). Trimming took 5 bases from V and 5 from J; bases not matched to a gene: 8. The CDR3 totals 13 residues. TCRdb reprocessed the 5' RACE reads with MiXCR, giving one entry per CDR3 protein. The profile shows about 720,000 distinct CDR3 sequences, 15% to 20% of them singletons. These same records also appear under a second study, on T cells expressing NK-cell markers.

The receptor was isolated from a woman between 18 and 29 years old in good health. The chain is built from TRBV20-1 and TRBJ2-5; 7 bases map to TRBD2. The sample comprised PBMCs. CDR3 residues: CSAPPPGGETQYF. CDR3 bases: TGCAGTGCTCCCCCCCCCGGGGGGGAGACCCAGTACTTC.